The subject of this entry is one T cell receptor beta chain. This clone was found a few times. Its target antigen remains unknown. Base qualities are not at hand, and no much larger clone is one base apart. TCR beta CDR3 regions were sequenced from DNA using the immunoSEQ Assay. Turning to the authors' computational methods: T cell density was computed as TCR beta template counts normalized to usable DNA estimated by amplifying housekeeping genes. Richness was estimated with the preseqR package, extrapolating to 400,000 templates for PBMC samples and 120,000 templates for tissue samples. Clonality was taken to be one minus Pielou's evenness. Differential abundance testing on productive amino-acid clonotypes, with a minimum total count of 5 and an alpha of 0.1, was used to identify tissue-enriched TCRs. Repertoire overlap between compartments was quantified with the Jaccard Index and Morisita Overlap Index. TCR beta CDR3s were clustered by GLIPH together with public tetramer-defined viral CDR3s, and at least three viral sequences plus V-gene enrichment were required for viral motifs. TCRdb stores this immuneACCESS table with in-frame sequences only. Part of the clones is absent; in the studies checked, under half of the shortfall reflects unresolved V genes, and no reason is known for the rest. The DNA was the basis for D and trimming; V, J and clone size are from that table. In this sample the table shows about 45,000 clones, around 86% of which occur a single time. Roughly 17% of the sample is taken by the ten largest.

CDR1 SGHDN and CDR2 FVKESK are derived from the germline V gene. V and J are truncated by 0 bases and 1 base respectively, leaving an intervening sequence of 11 bases. From the cysteine through the phenylalanine, the CDR3 covers 16 amino acids. Just the 48-base CDR3 DNA is kept, in frame starting at base 1. The source of the sample is a study of T cells in localized non-small cell lung cancer (dated by TCRdb to about 2020). Background on the whole study: Comparing tumors with uninvolved tumor-adjacent lungs, the study looked at the T cell repertoires of 200 to 250 patients with early-stage NSCLC. The cohort was made up of around 220 treatment-naive NSCLC patients whose localized lung tumors had been resected. The mean age of the NSCLC patients was about 62 years, with 120 to 150 men and around 100 women. Broad study findings and their caveats: Higher T cell density in blood was associated with longer overall survival, whereas higher clonality in adjacent lung was associated with shorter survival. Because multi-region tumor sequencing was not performed, intratumor heterogeneity could not be ruled out. A median of 57 of the top 100 tumor clones turned up in the paired uninvolved adjacent lung, and 25 to 30 of those clones also ranked among the top 100 of that same adjacent lung. Uninvolved tumor-adjacent lung showed the highest T cell clonality, higher than tumor, which suggests more focused antigenic responses in the uninvolved tumor-adjacent lung. Because the study design was exploratory, TCR variables were selected using unadjusted p-values without false-discovery rate correction.

At diagnosis, peripheral blood, uninvolved tumor-adjacent lung and tumor were collected and were preserved as a mix of fresh-frozen and FFPE material. Blood samples were analyzed as peripheral blood mononuclear cells for TCR repertoire profiling. The sequences come from peripheral blood mononuclear cells, collected before any cancer treatment. The chain links TRBV14 with TRBJ2-3; the D element could tentatively be TRBD1 or TRBD2, as 5 bases agree for each. The TCR sequence derives from a man between 40 and 70 years old with stage III lung adenocarcinoma. CDR3 protein: CASSQDMGVGTDTQYF. Read as DNA, the sequence is TGTGCCAGCAGCCAAGACATGGGGGTAGGCACAGATACGCAGTATTTT.